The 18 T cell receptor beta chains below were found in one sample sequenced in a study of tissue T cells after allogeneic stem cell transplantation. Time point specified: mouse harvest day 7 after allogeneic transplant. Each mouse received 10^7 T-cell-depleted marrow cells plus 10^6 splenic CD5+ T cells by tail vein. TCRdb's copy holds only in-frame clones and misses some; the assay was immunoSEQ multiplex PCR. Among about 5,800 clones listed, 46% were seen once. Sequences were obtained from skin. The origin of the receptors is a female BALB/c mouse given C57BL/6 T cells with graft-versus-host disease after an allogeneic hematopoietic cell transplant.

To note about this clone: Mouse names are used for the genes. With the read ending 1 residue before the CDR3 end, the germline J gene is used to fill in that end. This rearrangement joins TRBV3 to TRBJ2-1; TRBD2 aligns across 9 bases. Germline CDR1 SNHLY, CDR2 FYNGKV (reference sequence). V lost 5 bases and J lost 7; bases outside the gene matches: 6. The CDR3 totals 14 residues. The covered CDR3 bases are TGTGCCAGCAGCGTCCACTGGGGGGAGGCTGAGCAGTTC. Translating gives CASSVHWGEAEQF. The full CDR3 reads CASSVHWGEAEQFF.

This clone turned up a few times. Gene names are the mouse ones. CDR3 DNA, as far as it was read: TGTGCCAGCGGTGGGACAGCAAACACAGAAGTCTTC. Protein: CASGGTANTEVF. The whole CDR3 reads CASGGTANTEVFF. This sequence joins TRBV13-2 and TRBJ1-1, with D tentatively TRBD1 (6 bases). The CDR3 end is not reached by the read, which stops 1 residue before it; the germline J gene fills it in. This CDR3 is built from 13 residues. Per germline, CDR1 NNHNN and CDR2 SYGAGS (reference sequence). The V end was cut by 3 bases, the J end by 0 bases, with 6 bases between.

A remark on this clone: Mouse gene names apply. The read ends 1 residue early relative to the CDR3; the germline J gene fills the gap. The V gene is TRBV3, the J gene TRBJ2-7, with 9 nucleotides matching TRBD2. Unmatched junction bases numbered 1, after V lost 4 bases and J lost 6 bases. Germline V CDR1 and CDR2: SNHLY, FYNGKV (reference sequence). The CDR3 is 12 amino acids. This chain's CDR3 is CASSSDWGEQYF. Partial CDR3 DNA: TGTGCCAGCAGCTCGGACTGGGGTGAACAGTAC.

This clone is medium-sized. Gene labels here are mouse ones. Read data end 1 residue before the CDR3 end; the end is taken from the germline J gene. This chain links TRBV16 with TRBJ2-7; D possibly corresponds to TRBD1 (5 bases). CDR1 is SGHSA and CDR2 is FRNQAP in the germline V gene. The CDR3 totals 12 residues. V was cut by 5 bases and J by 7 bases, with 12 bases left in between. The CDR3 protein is CASSIREREQYF. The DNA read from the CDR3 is TGTGCAAGCAGCATCAGGGAGCGGGAACAGTAC.

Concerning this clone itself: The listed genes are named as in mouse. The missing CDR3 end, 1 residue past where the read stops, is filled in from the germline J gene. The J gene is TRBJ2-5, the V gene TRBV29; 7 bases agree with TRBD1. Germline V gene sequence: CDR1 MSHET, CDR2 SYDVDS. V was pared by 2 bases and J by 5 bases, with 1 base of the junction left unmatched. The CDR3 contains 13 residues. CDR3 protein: CASSLNRGDTQYF. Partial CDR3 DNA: TGTGCTAGCAGTTTAAACAGGGGAGACACCCAGTAC.

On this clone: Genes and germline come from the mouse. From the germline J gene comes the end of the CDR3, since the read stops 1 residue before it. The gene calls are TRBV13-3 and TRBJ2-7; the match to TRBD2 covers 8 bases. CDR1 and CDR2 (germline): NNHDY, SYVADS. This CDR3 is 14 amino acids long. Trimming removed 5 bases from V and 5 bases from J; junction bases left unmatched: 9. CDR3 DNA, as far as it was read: TGTGCCAGCAGGCAGGAGACTGGGGAGAATGAACAGTAC. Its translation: CASRQETGENEQY. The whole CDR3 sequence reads CASRQETGENEQYF.

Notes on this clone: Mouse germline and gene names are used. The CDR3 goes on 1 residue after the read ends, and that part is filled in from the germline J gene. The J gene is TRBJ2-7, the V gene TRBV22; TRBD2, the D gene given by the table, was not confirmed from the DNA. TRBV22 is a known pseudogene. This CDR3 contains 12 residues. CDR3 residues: CAVGTGGFEQYF. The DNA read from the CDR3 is TGTGCCGTCGGGACTGGGGGGTTTGAACAGTAC.

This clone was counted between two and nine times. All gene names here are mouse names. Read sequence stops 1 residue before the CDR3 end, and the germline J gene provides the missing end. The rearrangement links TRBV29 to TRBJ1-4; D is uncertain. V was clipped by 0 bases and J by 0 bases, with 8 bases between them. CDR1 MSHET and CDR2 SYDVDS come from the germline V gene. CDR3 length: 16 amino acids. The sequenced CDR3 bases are TGTGCTAGCAGTTTATCGAAGGTATTTTCCAACGAAAGATTATTT. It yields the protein CASSLSKVFSNERLF. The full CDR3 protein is CASSLSKVFSNERLFF. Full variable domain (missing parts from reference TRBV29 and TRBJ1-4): DMKVTQMPRYLIKRMGENVLLECGQDMSHETMYWYRQDPGLGLQLIYISYDVDSNSEGDIPKGYRVSRKKREHFSLILDSAKTNQTSVYFCASSLSKVFSNERLFFGHGTKLSVL.

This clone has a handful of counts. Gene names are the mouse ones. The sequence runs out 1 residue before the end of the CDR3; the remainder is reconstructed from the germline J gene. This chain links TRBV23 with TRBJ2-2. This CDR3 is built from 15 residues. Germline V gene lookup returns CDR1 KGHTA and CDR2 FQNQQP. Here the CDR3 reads CSSSQSASNTGQLYF. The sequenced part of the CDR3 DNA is TGCTCCAGCAGTCAATCGGCGTCAAACACCGGGCAGCTCTAC.

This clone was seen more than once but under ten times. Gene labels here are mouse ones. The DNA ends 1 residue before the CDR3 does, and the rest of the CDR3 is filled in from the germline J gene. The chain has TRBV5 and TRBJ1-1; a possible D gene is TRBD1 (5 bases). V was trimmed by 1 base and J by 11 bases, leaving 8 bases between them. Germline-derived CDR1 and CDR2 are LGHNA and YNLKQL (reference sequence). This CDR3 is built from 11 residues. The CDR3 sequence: CASSQGGDVFF. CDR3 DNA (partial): TGTGCCAGCAGCCAAGGGGGGGACGTCTTC.

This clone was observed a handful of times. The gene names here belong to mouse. CDR3 sequence: CASSFGGYSGNTLYF. CDR3 DNA, as far as it was read: TGTGCTAGCAGTTTTGGAGGGTATTCTGGAAATACGCTCTAT. The J gene is TRBJ1-3, the V gene TRBV29; no clear D. The read falls 1 residue short of the CDR3 end, and the missing part is taken from the germline J gene. CDR3 size: 15 residues. V dropped 3 bases and J dropped 0 bases, with 9 bases sitting between them. Germline V gene sequence: CDR1 MSHET, CDR2 SYDVDS.

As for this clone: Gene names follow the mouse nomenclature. The CDR3 bases that were read are TGTGCCAGCAGTCTGTCTCGGAACTCCGACTACACC. Protein sequence: CASSLSRNSDYT. The whole CDR3 reads CASSLSRNSDYTF. This rearrangement joins TRBV26 to TRBJ1-2; D is ambiguous. The read comes to an end 1 residue before the CDR3 does, leaving the germline J gene to fill in the end. The CDR3 covers 13 residues. Per germline, CDR1 KGHPV and CDR2 FQNQEV (reference sequence). The ends were cut back, 0 bases at V and 2 bases at J, with 4 bases in the middle.

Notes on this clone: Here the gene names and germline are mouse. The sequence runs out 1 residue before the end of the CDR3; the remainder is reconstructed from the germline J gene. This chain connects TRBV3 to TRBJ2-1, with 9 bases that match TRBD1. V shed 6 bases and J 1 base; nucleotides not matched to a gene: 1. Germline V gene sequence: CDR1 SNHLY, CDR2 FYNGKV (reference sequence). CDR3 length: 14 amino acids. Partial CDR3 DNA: TGTGCCAGCAGGGGGACAGGGAACTATGCTGAGCAGTTC. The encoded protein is CASRGTGNYAEQF. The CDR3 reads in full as CASRGTGNYAEQFF.

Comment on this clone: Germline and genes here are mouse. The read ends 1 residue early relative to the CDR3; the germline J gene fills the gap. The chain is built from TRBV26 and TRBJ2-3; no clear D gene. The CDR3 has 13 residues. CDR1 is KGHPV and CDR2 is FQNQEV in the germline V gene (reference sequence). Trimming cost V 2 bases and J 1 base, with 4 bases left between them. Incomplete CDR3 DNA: TGTGCCAGCAGTCTGGGTGGTGCAGAAACGCTGTAT. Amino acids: CASSLGGAETLY. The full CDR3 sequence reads CASSLGGAETLYF.

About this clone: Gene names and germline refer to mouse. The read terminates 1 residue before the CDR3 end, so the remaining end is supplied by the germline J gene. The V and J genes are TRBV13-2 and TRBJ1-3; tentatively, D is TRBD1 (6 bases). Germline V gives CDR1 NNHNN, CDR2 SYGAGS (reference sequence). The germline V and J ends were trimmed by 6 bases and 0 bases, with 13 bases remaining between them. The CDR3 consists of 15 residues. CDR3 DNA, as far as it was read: TGTGCCAGCGCCTTCAGGGGAGCTTCTGGAAATACGCTCTAT. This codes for CASAFRGASGNTLY. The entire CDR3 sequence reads CASAFRGASGNTLYF.

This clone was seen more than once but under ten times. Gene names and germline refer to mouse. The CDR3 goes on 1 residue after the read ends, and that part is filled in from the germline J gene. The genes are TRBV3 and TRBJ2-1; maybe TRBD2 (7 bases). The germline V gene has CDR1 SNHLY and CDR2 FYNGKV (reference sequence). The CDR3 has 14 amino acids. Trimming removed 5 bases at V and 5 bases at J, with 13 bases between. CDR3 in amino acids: CASSLSGGHAEQFF. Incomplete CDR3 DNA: TGTGCCAGCAGCCTTTCTGGGGGCCATGCTGAGCAGTTC.

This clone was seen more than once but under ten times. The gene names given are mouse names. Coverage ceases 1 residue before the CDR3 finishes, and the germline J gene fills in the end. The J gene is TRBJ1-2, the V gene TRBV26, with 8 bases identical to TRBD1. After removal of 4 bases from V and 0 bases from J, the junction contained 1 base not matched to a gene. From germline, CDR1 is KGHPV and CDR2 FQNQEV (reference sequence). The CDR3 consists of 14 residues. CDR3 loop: CASSHRGSNSDYTF. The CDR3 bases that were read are TGTGCCAGCAGTCACAGGGGGTCAAACTCCGACTACACC.

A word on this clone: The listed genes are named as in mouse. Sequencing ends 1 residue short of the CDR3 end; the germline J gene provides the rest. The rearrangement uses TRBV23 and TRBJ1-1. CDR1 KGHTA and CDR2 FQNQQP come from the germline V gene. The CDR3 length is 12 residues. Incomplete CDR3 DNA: TGCTCCAGCAGTCAAGTGGGGGCTGAAGTCTTC. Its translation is CSSSQVGAEVF. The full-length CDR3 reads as CSSSQVGAEVFF.